This T cell receptor beta chain originates from a study of T-cell reconstitution after alpha-beta-depleted transplantation in children. The germline V gene has CDR1 SGHTA and CDR2 FQGNSA. The CDR3 has 16 amino acids. J lost 4 bases, V lost 5 bases, and 4 bases had no gene match. Unique molecular identifiers were incorporated when the TCRbeta library was constructed. TCRdb independently ran MiXCR on the PCR reads; one entry per CDR3 protein. The profile shows roughly 300,000 distinct CDR3 sequences, approximately 10% of them singletons. The material sequenced was PBMCs from the stem cell graft donor, taken from the stem cell graft. The TCR originated in a human donor who donated a stem cell graft to a child with acute lymphoblastic leukemia. This chain links TRBV7-2 with TRBJ2-1, with 14 bases aligning to TRBD2. This CDR3 reads CASSRTSGGLYNEQFF. The CDR3 DNA is TGTGCCAGCAGCAGGACTAGCGGGGGGCTGTACAATGAGCAGTTCTTC.